This record looks at one TCR beta chain sequence and its context. Its antigen is unknown. The sample comes from a study of PD-1 blockade in classical Hodgkin lymphoma. Each patient's relapse followed autologous stem cell transplantation, and brentuximab vedotin exposure varied. TCRdb keeps only in-frame clones here, not all; method: immunoSEQ multiplex PCR. The sample yields about 97,000 clones, 65% to 85% seen once. CDR3 size: 14 residues. V lost 8 bases, J lost 1 base, and 12 bases lay in between. Germline values: CDR1 SEHNR, CDR2 FQNEAQ (reference sequence). Whole-study findings and limits: By C4D1, diversity of CD4+ TCRs had risen significantly, whereas that of CD8+ TCRs had not. Before treatment, complete responders showed about the same diversity as newly diagnosed patients.

Source: peripheral blood mononuclear cells (PBMCs), taken at baseline. The chain has TRBV7-9 and TRBJ2-1; perhaps TRBD2 as D (6 bases). This sequence was found in a human donor with classical Hodgkin lymphoma. CDR3 coding DNA: TGTGCCAGCCTGCGGGACTCTTCCTACAATGAGCAGTTCTTC. Translating gives CASLRDSSYNEQFF.